This T cell receptor beta chain was sequenced for a study of cytomegalovirus exposure and HLA in healthy donors. 60 Vbeta and 13 Jbeta primers were used in PCR. Profiling relied on immunoSEQ multiplex PCR, and the TCRdb table lists in-frame clones only, not all of them. The sample lists 140,000 or so clones; about 85% were seen once. Germline-derived CDR1 and CDR2 are SGHTA and FQGNSA. The CDR3 runs to 17 residues. V lost 2 bases to trimming and J lost 2 bases; unmatched junction nucleotides: 11. The receptor was derived from a boy aged 2 to 10 in good health and CMV-seronegative. The chain couples TRBV7-2 to TRBJ2-7, with 8 nucleotides matching TRBD2. Material for sequencing was PBMCs. CDR3 loop: CASSLRVVSGRAYEQYF. As DNA, the CDR3 is TGTGCCAGCAGCTTACGGGTCGTTTCCGGGAGGGCCTACGAGCAGTACTTC.